A selection of T cell receptor beta chains follows, all from one sample in a study of OX40 agonist ivuxolimab in advanced cancers. TCRdb's copy holds only in-frame clones and misses some; the assay was immunoSEQ multiplex PCR. The table shows approximately 57,000 clones, with over 75% occurring only once. Specimen: CD4+ or CD8+ T cells sorted from blood, collected in a trial of the OX40 agonist ivuxolimab. All receptors come from an adult with an advanced solid tumor such as melanoma, head and neck, liver or kidney cancer. Both conserved end residues are part of each CDR3. The order of the fields is V gene, J gene, clone size, D gene, CDR3 DNA, CDR3 protein. A D gene is named only where the DNA matches it firmly. Clone size is shown for a subset of rows, as once, few, many or a class of expanded clone.

V gene: TRBV7-8; J gene: TRBJ1-2; clone size: NA; D gene: TRBD1; CDR3 DNA: TGTGCCAGCAGCGGCGACAGGGGGTCGGGCTACACCTTC; CDR3 protein: CASSGDRGSGYTF
V gene: TRBV10-3; J gene: TRBJ1-2; clone size: NA; D gene: NA; CDR3 DNA: TGTGCCATGAAAGACGTGGGCTATGGCTACACCTTC; CDR3 protein: CAMKDVGYGYTF
V gene: TRBV28; J gene: TRBJ1-5; clone size: NA; D gene: NA; CDR3 DNA: TGTGCCAGCCTAGGCGGAGGTAGCAATCAGCCCCAGCATTTT; CDR3 protein: CASLGGGSNQPQHF
V gene: TRBV5-1; J gene: TRBJ2-6; clone size: NA; D gene: NA; CDR3 DNA: TGCGCCAGCAGCTTAAGGGAGAACTCTGGGGCCAACGTCCTGACTTTC; CDR3 protein: CASSLRENSGANVLTF
V gene: TRBV11-2; J gene: TRBJ2-5; clone size: NA; D gene: TRBD2; CDR3 DNA: TGTGCCAGCAGCTCCCGAGCGGGGGGGGAGACCCAGTACTTC; CDR3 protein: CASSSRAGGETQYF
V gene: TRBV5-6; J gene: TRBJ1-3; clone size: NA; D gene: TRBD1; CDR3 DNA: TGTGCCAGCAGCTACCGGGACAGCACTCGAAACACCATATATTTT; CDR3 protein: CASSYRDSTRNTIYF
V gene: TRBV9; J gene: TRBJ1-2; clone size: NA; D gene: NA; CDR3 DNA: TGTGCCAGCAGCGTAGTGGACATTCCTAACTATGGCTACACCTTC; CDR3 protein: CASSVVDIPNYGYTF
V gene: TRBV5-1; J gene: TRBJ2-5; clone size: NA; D gene: NA; CDR3 DNA: TGCGCCAGCAGCCCGGGGGGCACCCAAGAGACCCAGTACTTC; CDR3 protein: CASSPGGTQETQYF
V gene: TRBV7-9; J gene: TRBJ2-5; clone size: NA; D gene: NA; CDR3 DNA: TGTGCCAGCAGCTTATACCCGGGGGGCGCGGAGACCCAGTACTTC; CDR3 protein: CASSLYPGGAETQYF
V gene: TRBV5-1; J gene: TRBJ2-3; clone size: NA; D gene: NA; CDR3 DNA: TGCGCCAGCAGCTTGGGGGGGGCACCCACAGATACGCAGTATTTT; CDR3 protein: CASSLGGAPTDTQYF
V gene: TRBV10-3; J gene: TRBJ2-5; clone size: NA; D gene: TRBD2; CDR3 DNA: TGTGCCACCGCCGCCGGGACTAGCGGGGGGGTACAAGAGACCCAGTACTTC; CDR3 protein: CATAAGTSGGVQETQYF
V gene: TRBV9; J gene: TRBJ2-3; clone size: NA; D gene: NA; CDR3 DNA: TGTGCCAGCAGCGAGGGGGGGGCGAAAGATACGCAGTATTTT; CDR3 protein: CASSEGGAKDTQYF
V gene: TRBV9; J gene: TRBJ1-2; clone size: NA; D gene: NA; CDR3 DNA: TGTGCCAGCAGCGTAGGCTGGGGCGATTTTGGCTACACCTTC; CDR3 protein: CASSVGWGDFGYTF
V gene: TRBV10-1; J gene: TRBJ1-6; clone size: NA; D gene: NA; CDR3 DNA: TGCGCCAGCAGTGTTGGTCAAAATAATTCACCCCTCCACTTT; CDR3 protein: CASSVGQNNSPLHF
V gene: TRBV28; J gene: TRBJ1-5; clone size: NA; D gene: NA; CDR3 DNA: TGTGCCAGCAGGAATACAGGGCTTAGCAATCAGCCCCAGCATTTT; CDR3 protein: CASRNTGLSNQPQHF
V gene: TRBV28; J gene: TRBJ2-2; clone size: NA; D gene: NA; CDR3 DNA: TGTGCCAGCAGGACATTGGGCGGAACCGGGGAGCTGTTTTTT; CDR3 protein: CASRTLGGTGELFF
V gene: TRBV5-4; J gene: TRBJ1-3; clone size: NA; D gene: NA; CDR3 DNA: TGTGCCAGCGGGACGACCTCCGGTCCCTCTGGAAACACCATATATTTT; CDR3 protein: CASGTTSGPSGNTIYF
V gene: TRBV10-3; J gene: TRBJ2-7; clone size: NA; D gene: TRBD2; CDR3 DNA: TGTGCCATCAGTGAGATGAGCGGGAGGTACGAGCAGTACTTC; CDR3 protein: CAISEMSGRYEQYF
V gene: TRBV7-3; J gene: TRBJ2-5; clone size: NA; D gene: NA; CDR3 DNA: TGTGCCAGCAGCCAAACACTCCAAGAGACCCAGTACTTC; CDR3 protein: CASSQTLQETQYF
V gene: TRBV2; J gene: TRBJ2-1; clone size: NA; D gene: NA; CDR3 DNA: TGTGCCAGCAGTGTATATGAGCAGTTCTTC; CDR3 protein: CASSVYEQFF
V gene: TRBV13; J gene: TRBJ2-3; clone size: NA; D gene: NA; CDR3 DNA: TGTGCCAGCAGCCTAAAAGGGCCGACCCAAGATACGCAGTATTTT; CDR3 protein: CASSLKGPTQDTQYF
V gene: TRBV2; J gene: TRBJ1-4; clone size: NA; D gene: TRBD1; CDR3 DNA: TGTGCCAGCAGTCTAGACAGGGGGCGAGATGAAAAACTGTTTTTT; CDR3 protein: CASSLDRGRDEKLFF
V gene: TRBV19; J gene: TRBJ2-7; clone size: NA; D gene: TRBD2; CDR3 DNA: TGTGCCAGTAGTATGGTGGCGGGGGACCAATACGAGCAGTACTTC; CDR3 protein: CASSMVAGDQYEQYF
V gene: TRBV5-1; J gene: TRBJ2-1; clone size: NA; D gene: TRBD2; CDR3 DNA: TGCGCCAGCAGCTTGGACGGGGGGGCTCGCAATGAGCAGTTCTTC; CDR3 protein: CASSLDGGARNEQFF
V gene: TRBV6-1; J gene: TRBJ2-2; clone size: medium-sized; D gene: NA; CDR3 DNA: TGTGCCAGCAGTGTCCAAGAGGCGAACACCGGGGAGCTGTTTTTT; CDR3 protein: CASSVQEANTGELFF
V gene: TRBV6-1; J gene: TRBJ2-5; clone size: NA; D gene: NA; CDR3 DNA: TGTGCCAGCAGTGGGGGACTCTCATTATACTTC; CDR3 protein: CASSGGLSLYF
V gene: TRBV28; J gene: TRBJ2-3; clone size: NA; D gene: NA; CDR3 DNA: TGTGCCATCACCCACCCAACAGACAACACAGATACGCAGTATTTT; CDR3 protein: CAITHPTDNTDTQYF
V gene: TRBV28; J gene: TRBJ2-7; clone size: NA; D gene: NA; CDR3 DNA: TGTGCCAGCAGTAGGAGGGGACGGGCTTTCAACGACGAGCAGTACTTC; CDR3 protein: CASSRRGRAFNDEQYF
V gene: TRBV6-1; J gene: TRBJ2-3; clone size: NA; D gene: TRBD2; CDR3 DNA: TGTGCCAGCAGTGAAATAGGACTAGCGGGGGGCCTTCCCTTTGGGTATTTT; CDR3 protein: CASSEIGLAGGLPFGYF
V gene: TRBV7-6; J gene: TRBJ1-1; clone size: NA; D gene: NA; CDR3 DNA: TGTGCCAGCAGCTTCGACGTGAACACTGAAGCTTTCTTT; CDR3 protein: CASSFDVNTEAFF
V gene: TRBV6-5; J gene: TRBJ1-2; clone size: few; D gene: NA; CDR3 DNA: TGTGCCAGCGGTTCGTTCTATGGCTACACCTTC; CDR3 protein: CASGSFYGYTF
V gene: TRBV2; J gene: TRBJ2-4; clone size: NA; D gene: TRBD2; CDR3 DNA: TGTGCCAGCAGTGGCCGGACATGGGTTATAGCGGGATCTGACAAAAACATTCAGTACTTC; CDR3 protein: CASSGRTWVIAGSDKNIQYF
V gene: TRBV4-1; J gene: TRBJ1-2; clone size: medium-sized; D gene: NA; CDR3 DNA: TGCGCCAGCAGCCCCTCCTCCACATTGCCCTCATGGGGCTACACCTTC; CDR3 protein: CASSPSSTLPSWGYTF
V gene: TRBV29-1; J gene: TRBJ1-1; clone size: few; D gene: NA; CDR3 DNA: TGCAGCGTTCCCCAACAGGGAAATAACGGTGAAGCTTTCTTT; CDR3 protein: CSVPQQGNNGEAFF
V gene: TRBV6-5; J gene: TRBJ1-3; clone size: NA; D gene: NA; CDR3 DNA: TGTGCCAGCACCCCAAGGAGCTCTGGAAACACCATATATTTT; CDR3 protein: CASTPRSSGNTIYF
V gene: TRBV5-1; J gene: TRBJ1-4; clone size: NA; D gene: NA; CDR3 DNA: TGCGCCAGCAGCAGGGCACTAGCAACTAATGAAAAACTGTTTTTT; CDR3 protein: CASSRALATNEKLFF
V gene: TRBV7-6; J gene: TRBJ2-2; clone size: NA; D gene: TRBD1; CDR3 DNA: TGTGCCAGCAGCACCGGGACAGCCACCGGGGAGCTGTTTTTT; CDR3 protein: CASSTGTATGELFF
V gene: TRBV7-9; J gene: TRBJ2-1; clone size: NA; D gene: NA; CDR3 DNA: TGTGCCAGCAGCACAAGGAGTAGGGGGGAAGTCCGCAATGAGCAGTTCTTC; CDR3 protein: CASSTRSRGEVRNEQFF
V gene: TRBV7-2; J gene: TRBJ1-1; clone size: NA; D gene: NA; CDR3 DNA: TGTGCCAGCAGGCAGGCGGGCGTGAACACTGAAGCTTTCTTT; CDR3 protein: CASRQAGVNTEAFF
V gene: TRBV6-5; J gene: TRBJ1-2; clone size: once; D gene: NA; CDR3 DNA: TGTGCCAGCAGTTACTCGGAGGGTGGCTACACCTTC; CDR3 protein: CASSYSEGGYTF
V gene: TRBV5-8; J gene: TRBJ2-3; clone size: NA; D gene: NA; CDR3 DNA: TGTGCCAGCAGCTCCGACTACCGACGCACAGATACGCAGTATTTT; CDR3 protein: CASSSDYRRTDTQYF
V gene: TRBV29-1; J gene: TRBJ1-1; clone size: NA; D gene: TRBD1; CDR3 DNA: TGCAGCGTCTTCCGGGACAGGGACACTGAAGCTTTCTTT; CDR3 protein: CSVFRDRDTEAFF